The source of this T cell receptor beta chain is a study of cytomegalovirus exposure and HLA in healthy donors. Across the whole study: Drawn from HLA-typed donors, approximately 85 million unique TCRs were held in an early data release. Findings and limits, study-wide: Reports described diagnosis of cytomegalovirus status by the classifier as highly specific and sensitive. Sequence variants that were highly shared formed a cluster that was likely a sequencing artifact.

Details on this clone: The antigen is not known.

CDR1 SGHTA and CDR2 FQGTGA come from the germline V gene. V was pared by 5 bases and J by 5 bases, with 21 bases between. The CDR3 extends over 16 amino acids. Use of 60 Vbeta and 13 Jbeta primers characterized the PCR. TCRdb's copy holds only in-frame clones and misses some; the assay was immunoSEQ multiplex PCR. In the table there are around 170,000 clones, around 80% of which are singletons. J is TRBJ1-2 and V is TRBV7-3; TRBD1 is a possible D gene (6 bases). Source material: PBMCs. The TCR sequence derives from a man aged 18 to 30 in good health and CMV-seronegative. CDR3 in DNA: TGTGCCAGCAGCCCAGGCCCGGGGCAGGGGCTTTATGGCTACACCTTC. It specifies CASSPGPGQGLYGYTF.